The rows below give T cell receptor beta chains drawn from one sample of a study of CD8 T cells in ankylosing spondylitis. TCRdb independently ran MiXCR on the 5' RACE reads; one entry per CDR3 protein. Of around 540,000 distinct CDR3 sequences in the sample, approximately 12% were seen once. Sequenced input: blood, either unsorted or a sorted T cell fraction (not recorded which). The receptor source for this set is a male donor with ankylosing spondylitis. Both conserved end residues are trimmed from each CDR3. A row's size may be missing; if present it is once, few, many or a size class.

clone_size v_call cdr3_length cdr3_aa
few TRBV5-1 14 ASSTGLAGPPDTQY
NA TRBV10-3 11 AISDRSGYEQY
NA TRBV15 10 ATSRAFNEQF
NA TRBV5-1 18 ASSLTTSGRAILYTGELF
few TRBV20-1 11 SARERPGGELF
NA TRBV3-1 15 ASSQDGTGEDTDTQY
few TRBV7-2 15 ASSTGHQSSYNSPLH
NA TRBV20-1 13 SARPPGRPHNEQF
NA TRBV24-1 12 ATSAGVETGELF
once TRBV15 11 ATSDRDHYEQY
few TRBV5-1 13 ASSLSGVLNYGYT
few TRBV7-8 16 ASSRPVLGGSGANVLT
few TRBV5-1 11 ASSLEFYTEAF
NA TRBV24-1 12 ATSDSGQAYGYT
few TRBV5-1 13 ASSLVGVRGEKLF
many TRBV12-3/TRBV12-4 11 ASSPTGREELF
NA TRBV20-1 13 SARDQTGSIYGYT
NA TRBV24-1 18 AASDPGLAGGVLSYNEQF
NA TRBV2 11 ATGILAKNIQY
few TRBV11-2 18 ASSSGFHRDSDSSYNEQF
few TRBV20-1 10 SGDRGSYEQY
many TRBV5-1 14 ASSLLAGVGYNEQF
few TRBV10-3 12 AISEGQGLEKLF
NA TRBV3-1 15 ASSQGGTGDFTGELF